The rows below give T cell receptor beta chains drawn from one sample of a study of cytomegalovirus exposure and HLA in healthy donors. The protocol was immunoSEQ multiplex PCR, while the TCRdb copy is restricted to in-frame clones and leaves out a portion. The sample shows over 110,000 clones, about 80% of them seen only once. Sequenced sample: PBMCs. These receptors came from a man aged 35 to 55 in good health and CMV-seronegative. Both conserved end residues are part of each CDR3. Each record gives: clone size, J gene, V gene, D gene, CDR3 protein, CDR3 DNA. The D gene is left open where the match is weak. Not every row has a clone size; where given, it reads once, few, many or a size class.

once	TRBJ2-7	TRBV27	TRBD1	CASSSGQGPYEQYF	TGTGCCAGCAGTTCCGGACAGGGGCCCTACGAGCAGTACTTC
NA	TRBJ2-3	TRBV19	NA	CATLQGKDTQYF	TGTGCCACACTGCAGGGAAAGGATACGCAGTATTTT
few	TRBJ1-1	TRBV5-4	NA	CASSFGTTENTEAFF	TGTGCCAGCAGCTTCGGGACAACCGAGAACACTGAAGCTTTCTTT
once	TRBJ2-5	TRBV7-3	TRBD2	CASSLNGGGETQYF	TGTGCCAGCAGCTTAAACGGGGGGGGAGAGACCCAGTACTTC
NA	TRBJ2-2	TRBV9	TRBD1	CASSVRDRGGTGELFF	TGTGCCAGCAGCGTAAGGGACAGGGGAGGCACCGGGGAGCTGTTTTTT
few	TRBJ2-4	TRBV6-5	TRBD2	CASSYSELAAKNIQYF	TGTGCCAGCAGTTACTCGGAACTAGCGGCCAAAAACATTCAGTACTTC
NA	TRBJ1-1	TRBV14	NA	CASSQVRGNTEAFF	TGTGCCAGCAGCCAGGTACGCGGGAACACTGAAGCTTTCTTT
NA	TRBJ2-7	TRBV18	NA	CASSPIPRGPYEQYF	TGTGCCAGCTCACCAATCCCCAGGGGCCCCTACGAGCAGTACTTC
NA	TRBJ1-2	TRBV6-1	TRBD1	CASRSGTGANYGYTF	TGTGCCAGCAGGTCGGGGACAGGAGCCAACTATGGCTACACCTTC
NA	TRBJ2-3	TRBV9	TRBD1	CASSSSGGSSTDTQYF	TGTGCCAGCAGCTCCTCAGGGGGTTCTAGCACAGATACGCAGTATTTT
NA	TRBJ1-5	TRBV18	NA	CASSPGGFNQPQHF	TGTGCCAGCTCACCGGGGGGTTTCAATCAGCCCCAGCATTTT
NA	TRBJ2-3	TRBV15	TRBD2	CATSSFHGTSGGPNTQYF	TGTGCCACCAGCAGCTTCCATGGGACTAGCGGGGGGCCGAATACGCAGTATTTT
NA	TRBJ2-2	TRBV9	TRBD1	CASNQDGQGWTGELFF	TGTGCCAGCAACCAGGATGGACAGGGGTGGACCGGGGAGCTGTTTTTT
NA	TRBJ2-5	TRBV10-1	NA	CASSEATVPKTQYF	TGCGCCAGCAGTGAGGCCACTGTCCCCAAGACCCAGTACTTC
NA	TRBJ2-5	TRBV4-3	NA	CASSQVRGQETQYF	TGCGCCAGCAGCCAAGTCAGAGGTCAGGAGACCCAGTACTTC
NA	TRBJ1-4	TRBV2	TRBD1	CASRGRTGTNEKLFF	TGTGCCAGCAGAGGCAGGACAGGGACTAATGAAAAACTGTTTTTT
NA	TRBJ2-3	TRBV7-2	NA	CASSFVSGRPDTQYF	TGTGCCAGCAGCTTCGTCTCGGGGAGGCCAGATACGCAGTATTTT
NA	TRBJ1-1	TRBV5-1	TRBD1	CASSLPRDRGLNTEAFF	TGCGCCAGCAGCTTGCCTCGGGACAGGGGACTTAACACTGAAGCTTTCTTT
NA	TRBJ2-7	TRBV30	NA	CAWSVQAVGYEQYF	TGTGCCTGGAGTGTACAGGCGGTAGGTTACGAGCAGTACTTC
NA	TRBJ2-5	TRBV29-1	NA	CSVGGRQETQYF	TGCAGCGTGGGGGGGCGGCAAGAGACCCAGTACTTC
few	TRBJ2-7	TRBV7-9	NA	CASSLAGGYEQYF	TGTGCCAGCAGCTTAGCGGGGGGCTACGAGCAGTACTTC
NA	TRBJ1-2	TRBV7-2	NA	CASSRQAPSGYTF	TGTGCCAGCAGTCGTCAGGCACCGAGTGGCTACACCTTC
few	TRBJ1-2	TRBV4-1	NA	CASSPVLGSYGYTF	TGCGCCAGCAGCCCCGTCTTGGGGAGCTATGGCTACACCTTC
few	TRBJ1-5	TRBV19	NA	CASSPRTSSNQPQHF	TGTGCCTCCTCACCCCGGACAAGTAGCAATCAGCCCCAGCATTTT
NA	TRBJ2-3	TRBV15	NA	CATSRGGADTQYF	TGTGCCACCAGCAGGGGCGGGGCAGATACGCAGTATTTT
NA	TRBJ1-2	TRBV19	NA	CASSMPGLNYGYTF	TGTGCCAGTAGTATGCCAGGGTTAAACTATGGCTACACCTTC
NA	TRBJ1-1	TRBV19	TRBD1	CASSMRTGPGNTEAFF	TGTGCCAGTAGTATGAGGACAGGGCCGGGGAACACTGAAGCTTTCTTT
NA	TRBJ2-3	TRBV5-4	NA	CASRNRKQTTSTDTQYF	TGTGCCAGCAGAAATAGAAAACAGACTACTAGCACAGATACGCAGTATTTT
NA	TRBJ2-7	TRBV19	NA	CASQVGNSYEQYF	TGTGCCAGTCAGGTCGGTAACTCCTACGAGCAGTACTTC
NA	TRBJ2-1	TRBV19	TRBD2	CASSGLAISYNEQFF	TGTGCCAGTAGCGGACTAGCGATCTCCTACAATGAGCAGTTCTTC
NA	TRBJ2-7	TRBV7-3	TRBD2	CASSLVSAGVTYEQYF	TGTGCCAGCAGCTTAGTCTCGGCGGGGGTAACCTACGAGCAGTACTTC
NA	TRBJ2-1	TRBV25-1	NA	CASSESLTGDEQFF	TGTGCCAGCAGTGAATCCCTGACCGGGGATGAGCAGTTCTTC
NA	TRBJ1-1	TRBV6-5	NA	CASSYSPQQRRTEAFF	TGTGCCAGCAGTTATTCACCACAGCAGAGGAGGACTGAAGCTTTCTTT
NA	TRBJ2-3	TRBV7-2	NA	CASSAGGQRGTDTQYF	TGTGCCAGCAGCGCCGGTGGCCAGCGAGGAACAGATACGCAGTATTTT
NA	TRBJ1-2	TRBV5-5	TRBD1	CASRPGTGSYGYTF	TGTGCCAGCAGGCCCGGGACAGGGAGCTATGGCTACACCTTC
few	TRBJ1-6	TRBV5-8	TRBD1	CASSLRQGNSPLHF	TGTGCCAGCAGCTTACGACAGGGGAATTCACCCCTCCACTTT
NA	TRBJ1-2	TRBV5-1	TRBD1	CASSLRTGGANGYTF	TGCGCCAGCAGCCTACGGACAGGGGGTGCAAATGGCTACACCTTC
NA	TRBJ1-1	TRBV28	TRBD1	CASVGTGSNTEAFF	TGTGCCAGCGTCGGGACAGGGTCTAACACTGAAGCTTTCTTT
NA	TRBJ1-2	TRBV5-5	NA	CASTRGADYGYTF	TGTGCCAGCACCCGGGGGGCGGACTATGGCTACACCTTC
medium-sized	TRBJ2-7	TRBV27	TRBD1	CATSKDRGEQYF	TGTGCCACCTCGAAAGACAGGGGCGAGCAGTACTTC
NA	TRBJ2-3	TRBV5-4	TRBD2	CASSSFSGGFDTQYF	TGTGCCAGCAGCTCCTTTAGCGGGGGGTTCGATACGCAGTATTTT
NA	TRBJ2-2	TRBV14	TRBD2	CASSAGTSGGNTGELFF	TGTGCCAGCAGCGCCGGGACTAGCGGGGGGAACACCGGGGAGCTGTTTTTT
NA	TRBJ2-7	TRBV6-1	TRBD2	CASSVGSGEFSYEQYF	TGTGCCAGCAGTGTGGGTAGCGGGGAATTCTCCTACGAGCAGTACTTC
NA	TRBJ1-1	TRBV2	NA	CASSEATTVNTEAFF	TGTGCCAGCAGTGAAGCTACGACAGTAAACACTGAAGCTTTCTTT
once	TRBJ2-7	TRBV7-8	TRBD2	CASSLGGGNPYEQYF	TGTGCCAGCAGCTTAGGGGGGGGGAACCCCTACGAGCAGTACTTC
NA	TRBJ1-6	TRBV14	NA	CASSQDYSNSPLHF	TGTGCCAGCAGCCAAGATTACTCCAATTCACCCCTCCACTTT
NA	TRBJ1-1	TRBV28	TRBD1	CASSSGTGRPEAFF	TGTGCCAGCAGCTCCGGGACAGGGCGGCCTGAAGCTTTCTTT
few	TRBJ2-7	TRBV2	NA	CASSGSGYEQYF	TGTGCCAGCAGCGGGAGCGGGTACGAGCAGTACTTC
NA	TRBJ2-1	TRBV19	TRBD2	CASAGTSGGSNLNEQFF	TGTGCCAGCGCCGGGACTAGCGGGGGCTCGAACCTTAATGAGCAGTTCTTC
NA	TRBJ1-1	TRBV6-5	NA	CASSLRAEAFF	TGTGCCAGCAGTCTGCGGGCTGAAGCTTTCTTT
NA	TRBJ1-5	TRBV19	NA	CASSGQSPNQPQHF	TGTGCCAGTTCCGGACAGAGCCCAAATCAGCCCCAGCATTTT
NA	TRBJ2-3	TRBV6-5	TRBD1	CASRWTGSTDTQYF	TGTGCCAGCAGATGGACAGGGAGCACAGATACGCAGTATTTT
NA	TRBJ1-4	TRBV19	TRBD1	CASSWTGTNEKLFF	TGTGCCAGTAGCTGGACAGGTACTAATGAAAAACTGTTTTTT